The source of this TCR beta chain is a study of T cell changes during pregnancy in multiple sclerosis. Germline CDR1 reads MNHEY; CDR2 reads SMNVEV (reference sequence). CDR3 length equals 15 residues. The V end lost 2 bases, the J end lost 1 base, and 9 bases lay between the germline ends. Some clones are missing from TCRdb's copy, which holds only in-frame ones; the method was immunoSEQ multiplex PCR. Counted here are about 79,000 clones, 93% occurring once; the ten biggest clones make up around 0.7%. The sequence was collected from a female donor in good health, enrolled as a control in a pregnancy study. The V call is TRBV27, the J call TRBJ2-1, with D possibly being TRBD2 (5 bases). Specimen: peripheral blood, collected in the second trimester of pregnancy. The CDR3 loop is CASSLGGLSYNEQFF. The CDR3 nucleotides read TGTGCCAGCAGTTTAGGAGGCCTTTCCTACAATGAGCAGTTCTTC.